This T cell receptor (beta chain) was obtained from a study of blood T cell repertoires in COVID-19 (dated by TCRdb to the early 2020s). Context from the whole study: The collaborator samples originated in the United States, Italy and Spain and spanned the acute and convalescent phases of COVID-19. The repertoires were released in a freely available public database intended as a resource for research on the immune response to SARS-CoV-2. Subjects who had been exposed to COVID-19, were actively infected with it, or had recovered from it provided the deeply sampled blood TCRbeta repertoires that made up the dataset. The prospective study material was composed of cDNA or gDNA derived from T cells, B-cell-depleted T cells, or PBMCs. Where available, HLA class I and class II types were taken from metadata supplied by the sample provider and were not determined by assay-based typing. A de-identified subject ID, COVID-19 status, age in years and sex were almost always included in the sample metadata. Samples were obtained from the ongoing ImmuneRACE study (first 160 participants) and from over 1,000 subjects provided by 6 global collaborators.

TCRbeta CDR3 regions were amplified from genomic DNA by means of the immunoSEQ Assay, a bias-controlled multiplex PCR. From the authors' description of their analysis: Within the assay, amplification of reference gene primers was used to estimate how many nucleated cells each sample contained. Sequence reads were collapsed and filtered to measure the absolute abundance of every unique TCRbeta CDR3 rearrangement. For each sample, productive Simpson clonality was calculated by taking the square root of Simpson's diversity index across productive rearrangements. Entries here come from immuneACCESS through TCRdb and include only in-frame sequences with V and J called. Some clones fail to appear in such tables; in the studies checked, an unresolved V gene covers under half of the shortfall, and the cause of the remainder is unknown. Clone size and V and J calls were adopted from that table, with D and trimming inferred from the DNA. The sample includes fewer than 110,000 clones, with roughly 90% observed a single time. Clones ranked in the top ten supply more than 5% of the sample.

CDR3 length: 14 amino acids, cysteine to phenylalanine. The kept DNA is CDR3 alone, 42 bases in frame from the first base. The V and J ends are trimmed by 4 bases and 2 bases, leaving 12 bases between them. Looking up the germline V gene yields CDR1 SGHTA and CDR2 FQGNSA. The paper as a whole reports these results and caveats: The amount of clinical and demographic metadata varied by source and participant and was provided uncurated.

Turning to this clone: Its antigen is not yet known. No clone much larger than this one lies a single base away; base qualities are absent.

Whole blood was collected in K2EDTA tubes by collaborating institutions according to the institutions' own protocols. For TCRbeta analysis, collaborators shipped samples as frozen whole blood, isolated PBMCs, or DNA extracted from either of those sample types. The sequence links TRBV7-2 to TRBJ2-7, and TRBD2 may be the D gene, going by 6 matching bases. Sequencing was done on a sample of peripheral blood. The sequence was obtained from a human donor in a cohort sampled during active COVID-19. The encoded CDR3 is CASSSRLGAYEQYF. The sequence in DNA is TGTGCCAGCAGCTCCCGACTAGGAGCCTACGAGCAGTACTTC.